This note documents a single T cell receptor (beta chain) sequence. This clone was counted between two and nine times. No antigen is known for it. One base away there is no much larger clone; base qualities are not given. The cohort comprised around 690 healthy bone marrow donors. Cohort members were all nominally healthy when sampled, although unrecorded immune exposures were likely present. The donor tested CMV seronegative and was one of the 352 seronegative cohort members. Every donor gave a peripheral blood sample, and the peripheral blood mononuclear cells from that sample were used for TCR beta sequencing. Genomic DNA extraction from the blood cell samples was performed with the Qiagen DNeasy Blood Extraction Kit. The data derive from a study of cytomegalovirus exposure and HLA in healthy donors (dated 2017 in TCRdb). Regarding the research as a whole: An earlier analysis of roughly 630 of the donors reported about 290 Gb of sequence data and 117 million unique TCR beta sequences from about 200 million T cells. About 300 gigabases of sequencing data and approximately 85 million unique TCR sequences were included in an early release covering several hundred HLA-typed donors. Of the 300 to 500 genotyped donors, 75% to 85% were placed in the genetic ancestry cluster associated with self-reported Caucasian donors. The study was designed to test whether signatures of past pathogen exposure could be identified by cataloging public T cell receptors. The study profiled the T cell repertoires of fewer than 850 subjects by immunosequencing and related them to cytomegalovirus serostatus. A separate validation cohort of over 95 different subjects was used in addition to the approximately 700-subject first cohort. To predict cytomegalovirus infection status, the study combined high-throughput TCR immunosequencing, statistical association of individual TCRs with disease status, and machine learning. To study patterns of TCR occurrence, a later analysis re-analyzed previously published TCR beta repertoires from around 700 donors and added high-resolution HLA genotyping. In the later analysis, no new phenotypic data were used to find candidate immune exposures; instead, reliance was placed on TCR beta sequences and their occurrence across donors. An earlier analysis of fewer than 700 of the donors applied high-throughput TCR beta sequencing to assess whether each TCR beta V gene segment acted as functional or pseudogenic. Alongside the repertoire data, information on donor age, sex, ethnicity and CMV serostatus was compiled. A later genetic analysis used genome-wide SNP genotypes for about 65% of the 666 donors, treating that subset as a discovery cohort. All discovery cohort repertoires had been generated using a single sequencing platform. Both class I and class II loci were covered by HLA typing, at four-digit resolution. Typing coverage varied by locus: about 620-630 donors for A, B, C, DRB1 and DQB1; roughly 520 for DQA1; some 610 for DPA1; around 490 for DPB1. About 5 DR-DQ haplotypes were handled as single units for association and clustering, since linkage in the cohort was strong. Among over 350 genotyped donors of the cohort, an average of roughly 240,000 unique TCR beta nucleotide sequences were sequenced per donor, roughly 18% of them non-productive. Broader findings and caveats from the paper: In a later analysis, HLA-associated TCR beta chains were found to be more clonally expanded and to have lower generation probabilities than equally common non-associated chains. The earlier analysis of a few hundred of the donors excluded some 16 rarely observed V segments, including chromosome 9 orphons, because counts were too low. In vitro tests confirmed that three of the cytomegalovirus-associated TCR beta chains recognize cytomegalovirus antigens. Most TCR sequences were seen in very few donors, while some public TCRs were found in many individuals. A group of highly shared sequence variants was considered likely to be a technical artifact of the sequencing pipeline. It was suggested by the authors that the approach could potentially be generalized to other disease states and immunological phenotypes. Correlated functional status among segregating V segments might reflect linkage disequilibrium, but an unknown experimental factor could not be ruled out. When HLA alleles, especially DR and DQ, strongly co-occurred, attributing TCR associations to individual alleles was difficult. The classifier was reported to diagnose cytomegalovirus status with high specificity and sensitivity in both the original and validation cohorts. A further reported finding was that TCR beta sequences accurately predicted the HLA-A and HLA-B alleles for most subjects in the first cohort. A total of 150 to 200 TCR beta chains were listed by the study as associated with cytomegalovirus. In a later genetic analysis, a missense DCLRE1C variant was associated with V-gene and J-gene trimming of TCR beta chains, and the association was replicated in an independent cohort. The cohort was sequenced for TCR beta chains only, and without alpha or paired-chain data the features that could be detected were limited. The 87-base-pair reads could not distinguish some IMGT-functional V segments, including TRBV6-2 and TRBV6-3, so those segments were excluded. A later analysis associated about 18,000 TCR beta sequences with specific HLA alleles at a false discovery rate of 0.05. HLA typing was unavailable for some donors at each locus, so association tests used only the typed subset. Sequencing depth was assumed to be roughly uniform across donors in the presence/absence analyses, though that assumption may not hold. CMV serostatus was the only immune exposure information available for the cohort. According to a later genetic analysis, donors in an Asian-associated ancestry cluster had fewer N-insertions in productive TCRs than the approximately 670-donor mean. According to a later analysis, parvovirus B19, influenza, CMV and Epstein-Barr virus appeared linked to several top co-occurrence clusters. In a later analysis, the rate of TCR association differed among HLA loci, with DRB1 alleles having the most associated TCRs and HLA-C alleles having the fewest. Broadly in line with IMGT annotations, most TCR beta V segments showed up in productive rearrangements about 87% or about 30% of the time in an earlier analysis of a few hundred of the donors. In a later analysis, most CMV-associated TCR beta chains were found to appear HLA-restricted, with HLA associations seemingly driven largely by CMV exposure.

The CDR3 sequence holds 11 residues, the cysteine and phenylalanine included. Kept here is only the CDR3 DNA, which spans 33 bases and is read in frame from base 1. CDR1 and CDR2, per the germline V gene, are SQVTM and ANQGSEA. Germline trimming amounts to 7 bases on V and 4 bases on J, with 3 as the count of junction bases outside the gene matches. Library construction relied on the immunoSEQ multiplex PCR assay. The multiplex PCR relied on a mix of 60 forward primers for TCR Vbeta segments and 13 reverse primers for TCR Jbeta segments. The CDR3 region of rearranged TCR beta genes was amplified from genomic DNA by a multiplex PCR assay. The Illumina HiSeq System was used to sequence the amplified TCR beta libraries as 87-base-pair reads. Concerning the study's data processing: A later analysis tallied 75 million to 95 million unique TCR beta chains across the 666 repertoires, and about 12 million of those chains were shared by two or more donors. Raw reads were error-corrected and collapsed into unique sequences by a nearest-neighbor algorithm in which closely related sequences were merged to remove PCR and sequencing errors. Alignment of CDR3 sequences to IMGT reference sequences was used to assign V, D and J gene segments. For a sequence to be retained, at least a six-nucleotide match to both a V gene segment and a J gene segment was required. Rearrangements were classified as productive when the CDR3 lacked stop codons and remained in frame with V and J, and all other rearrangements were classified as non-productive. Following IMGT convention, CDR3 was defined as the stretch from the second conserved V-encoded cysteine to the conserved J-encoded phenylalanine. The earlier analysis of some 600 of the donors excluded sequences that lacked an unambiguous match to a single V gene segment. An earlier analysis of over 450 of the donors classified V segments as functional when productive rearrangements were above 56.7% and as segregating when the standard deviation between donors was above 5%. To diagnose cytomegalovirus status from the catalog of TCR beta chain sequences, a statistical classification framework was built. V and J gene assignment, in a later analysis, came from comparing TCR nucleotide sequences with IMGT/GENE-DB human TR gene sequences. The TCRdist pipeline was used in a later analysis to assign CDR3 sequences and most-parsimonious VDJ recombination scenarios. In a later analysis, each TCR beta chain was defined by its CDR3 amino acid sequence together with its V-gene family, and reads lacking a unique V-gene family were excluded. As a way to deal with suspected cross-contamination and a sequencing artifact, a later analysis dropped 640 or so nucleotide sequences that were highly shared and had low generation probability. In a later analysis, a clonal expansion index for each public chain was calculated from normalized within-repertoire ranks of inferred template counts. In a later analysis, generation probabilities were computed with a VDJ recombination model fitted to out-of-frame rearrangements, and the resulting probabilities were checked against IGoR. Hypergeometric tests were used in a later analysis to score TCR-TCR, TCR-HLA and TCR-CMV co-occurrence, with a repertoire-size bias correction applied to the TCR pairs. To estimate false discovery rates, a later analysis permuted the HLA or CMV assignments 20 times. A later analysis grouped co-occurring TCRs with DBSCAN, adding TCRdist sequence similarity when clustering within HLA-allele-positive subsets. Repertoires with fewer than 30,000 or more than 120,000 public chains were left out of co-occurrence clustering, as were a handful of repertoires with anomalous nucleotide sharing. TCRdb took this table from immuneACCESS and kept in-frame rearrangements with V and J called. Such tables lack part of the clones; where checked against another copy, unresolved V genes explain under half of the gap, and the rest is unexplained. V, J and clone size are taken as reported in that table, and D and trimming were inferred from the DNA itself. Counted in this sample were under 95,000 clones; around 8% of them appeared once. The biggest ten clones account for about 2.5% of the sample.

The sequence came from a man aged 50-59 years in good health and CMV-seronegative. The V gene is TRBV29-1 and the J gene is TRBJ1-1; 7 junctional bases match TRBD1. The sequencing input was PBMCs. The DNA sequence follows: TGCAGCGCTAGGGACAGCACTGAAGCTTTCTTT. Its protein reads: CSARDSTEAFF.